This T cell receptor (beta chain) was identified during a study of CD8 T cells in Susac syndrome. CD8+ and CD4+ blood T cells underwent TCR beta sequencing. The multiple sclerosis control group consisted of treatment-naive patients whose relapsing-remitting disease, which was either stable or active, fulfilled revised McDonald criteria. A remark on this clonotype: Its antigen is unknown.

Study-wide points: A relatively small number of individuals underwent TCR sequencing and HLA analysis.

The RNA, roughly 0.45 to 1 ug, was put through reverse transcription using random hexamers. Amplification of TCR beta CDR3 used immunoSEQ multiplex PCR across 54 Vbeta and 13 Jbeta. TCRdb reprocessed the immunoSEQ multiplex PCR reads with MiXCR, giving one entry per CDR3 protein. The repertoire includes 250,000 to 350,000 distinct CDR3 sequences, 90% to 95% of them detected once, and 0.06% to 0.075% sits in the top ten. The specimen was CD4+ T cells from PBMCs. The receptor's source is a human donor with multiple sclerosis.

CDR3 bases: TGTGCCAGCAGCCTTGGGGTTTTCCCCCCCGGCTACACCTTC. Its translation is CASSLGVFPPGYTF. This chain connects TRBV12-3 or TRBV12-4 to TRBJ1-2; D is ambiguous. The ends were cut back, 6 bases at V and 8 bases at J, with 19 bases in the middle. The length of the CDR3 is 14 residues.